This T cell receptor beta chain was documented in a study of vaccination and CD4 T cells after COVID-19. About the study: Convalescent patients, SARS-CoV-2 positive by nasal swab PCR, comprised eight to ten mild cases and one severe case. Post-COVID sampling occurred a median approximately 100 days after diagnosis (range 35 to 161).

Noted treatment: roughly 10-day PBMC culture with coronavirus spike peptide pools or control peptides (ViraFEST assay). The Oncomine TCR Beta short-read assay sequenced DNA from cultured CD4+ T cells. Genomic DNA was extracted from cultured CD4+ T cells. TCRdb recomputed calls from the PCR reads with MiXCR, one row per CDR3 protein. The data show 20,000 to 25,000 distinct CDR3 sequences, approximately 50% seen once. As to this clonotype: Its target is unknown.

This receptor was taken from a human donor who had recovered from COVID-19. The sequencing sample was made of CD4+ T cells from blood, cultured in vitro.

CDR3 sequence reads: CASSLLGTSGLQQYF. The CDR3 nucleotides are TGCGCCAGCAGCCTACTCGGGACTAGTGGACTCCAGCAGTACTTC. This chain links TRBV4-1 with TRBJ2-7; 8 bases map to TRBD2. The germline gives CDR1 MGHRA, CDR2 YSYEKL. The CDR3 has 15 residues. V shed 4 bases and J 8 bases; nucleotides not matched to a gene: 13.